These 29 T cell receptor beta chains originate from one sample sequenced in a study of CD49a tissue-resident CD8 T cells in human skin. This table comes from immunoSEQ multiplex PCR, and its TCRdb copy is limited to in-frame clones, with some not included. The sample gives some 280 clones, approximately 92% of which show up once; 20% to 30% is in the top ten. Sequencing was carried out using CD103+ CD49a- CD8+ T cells sorted from skin epidermis. Every receptor here comes from a human donor in good health.

The chain uses TRBV6-1 and TRBJ2-5; TRBD2 matches at 8 bases. This CDR3 has 16 residues. Germline lookup yields CDR1 MNHNS and CDR2 SASEGT. Trimming cost V 2 bases and J 2 bases; bases outside gene matches: 7. CDR3 nucleotides: TGTGCCAGCAGTGAATCCAGTGGCGGGGGGCAAGAGACCCAGTACTTC. Protein: CASSESSGGGQETQYF.

This clone was counted a few times. The chain has TRBV14 and TRBJ2-5; D uncertain. This CDR3 has 14 amino acids. Germline loops: CDR1 SGHDN, CDR2 FVKESK. The V end was cut by 0 bases, the J end by 5 bases, with 10 bases between. CDR3 sequence: CASSQDMGAETQYF. The CDR3 region has the DNA TGTGCCAGCAGCCAAGATATGGGCGCGGAGACCCAGTACTTC.

This sequence joins TRBV6-4 and TRBJ2-6; maybe TRBD2 (5 bases). Per the germline V gene, CDR1 is MRHNA and CDR2 is SNTAGT. The CDR3 covers 16 residues. Trimming removed 3 bases at V and 0 bases at J, with 9 bases between. CDR3: CASSDGSPSGANVLTF. CDR3 DNA: TGTGCCAGCAGTGATGGGAGCCCCTCTGGGGCCAACGTCCTGACTTTC.

V gene TRBV28 combines with J gene TRBJ2-7; D is ambiguous. In germline, CDR1 is MDHEN, CDR2 SYDVKM. Trimming cost V 2 bases and J 7 bases, with 12 bases left between them. This CDR3 is built from 13 residues. The CDR3 sequence: CASSLLTDREQYF. The CDR3 nucleotides read TGTGCCAGCAGTTTACTCACAGATAGGGAGCAGTACTTC.

The chain combines TRBV28 with TRBJ2-1; a possible D gene is TRBD2 (5 bases). The germline CDR1 and CDR2 sequences are MDHEN and SYDVKM. Trimming removed 3 bases at V and 7 bases at J, with 16 bases between. CDR3 length: 15 residues. DNA of the CDR3: TGTGCCAGCAGTTTTCCGGCTAGCCTACGTAATGAGCAGTTCTTC. Amino acids: CASSFPASLRNEQFF.

V usage is TRBV6-4 and J usage is TRBJ2-2; weak D call: TRBD2 (6 bases). V was cut by 5 bases and J by 1 base, with 20 bases left in between. This CDR3 has 18 residues. CDR1 MRHNA and CDR2 SNTAGT come from the germline V gene. CDR3 nucleotides: TGTGCCAGCAGTAACACCCTGGAGGGTTTCGAGAACACCGGGGAGCTGTTTTTT. Residues: CASSNTLEGFENTGELFF.

V is TRBV6-4 and J is TRBJ2-2; 12 bases agree with TRBD2. Germline V gene data show CDR1 as MRHNA and CDR2 as SNTAGT. The V and J ends lost 3 bases and 3 bases, in that order; junction bases with no gene match: 5. This CDR3 has 17 residues. Here the CDR3 reads CASSESRLAGDTGELFF. CDR3 coding DNA: TGTGCCAGCAGTGAATCCAGACTAGCGGGGGACACCGGGGAGCTGTTTTTT.

This sequence joins TRBV11-2 and TRBJ1-2; 9 nucleotides line up with TRBD1. In germline, CDR1 is SGHAT, CDR2 FQNNGV. The CDR3 is 15 amino acids. Unmatched junction bases numbered 4, after V lost 1 base and J lost 4 bases. CDR3 sequence reads: CASSLGQGVRYGYTF. The DNA of the CDR3 is TGTGCCAGCAGCTTAGGACAGGGGGTACGCTATGGCTACACCTTC.

The J gene is TRBJ2-7, the V gene TRBV6-5; TRBD1 agrees at 10 bases. This CDR3 contains 16 residues. Per the germline V gene, CDR1 is MNHEY and CDR2 is SVGAGI. Trimming took 4 bases from V and 4 from J; bases not matched to a gene: 10. The CDR3, as DNA: TGTGCCAGCAGTTTCCAAAGACAGGGGGCGCAGTACGAGCAGTACTTC. Encoded protein: CASSFQRQGAQYEQYF.

CDR3 protein: CASSNTGAGTDTQYF. The CDR3 DNA reads as TGTGCCAGCAGTAATACAGGGGCTGGCACAGATACGCAGTATTTT. The chain couples TRBV6-4 to TRBJ2-3; 7 positions match TRBD1. V lost 5 bases to trimming and J lost 1 base; unmatched junction nucleotides: 6. Per the germline V gene, CDR1 is MRHNA and CDR2 is SNTAGT. The CDR3 extends over 15 amino acids.

The V gene is TRBV9, the J gene TRBJ1-5; no definite D call. Germline V gene lookup returns CDR1 SGDLS and CDR2 YYNGEE. The CDR3 contains 15 residues. Trimming shortened V by 0 bases and J by 2 bases, and 9 bases separated the two germline ends. CDR3 in amino acids: CASSVDQVGNQPQHF. Written as DNA, the CDR3 is TGTGCCAGCAGCGTAGATCAGGTGGGCAATCAGCCCCAGCATTTT. The full variable domain, completed using reference TRBV9 and TRBJ1-5, is DSGVTQTPKHLITATGQRVTLRCSPRSGDLSVYWYQQSLDQGLQFLIQYYNGEERAKGNILERFSAQQFPDLHSELNLSSLELGDSALYFCASSVDQVGNQPQHFGDGTRLSIL.

The chain joins TRBV7-9 to TRBJ1-6, with D possibly matching TRBD1 (5 bases). V lost 4 bases and J lost 10, with 23 bases in between. The CDR3 length is 17 residues. Germline values: CDR1 SEHNR, CDR2 FQNEAQ (reference sequence). In DNA form, the CDR3 reads TGTGCCAGCAGCTCACACGAAAATACAGGTCGGTCGTCACCCCTCCACTTT. This translates into CASSSHENTGRSSPLHF.

The V and J genes are TRBV4-2 and TRBJ2-7; 7 positions match TRBD1. CDR1 LGHNA and CDR2 YNFKEQ come from the germline V gene. CDR3 size: 15 residues. V trimming: 0 bases; J trimming: 2 bases; junction bases outside the gene matches: 4. In DNA, the CDR3 is TGTGCCAGCAGCCAAGATGAAGGGACAGCCTACGAGCAGTACTTC. Amino acid sequence: CASSQDEGTAYEQYF.

The chain joins TRBV5-4 to TRBJ1-6; no reliable D call. This CDR3 is 15 amino acids long. V dropped 3 bases and J dropped 2 bases, with 9 bases sitting between them. CDR1 and CDR2 (germline): SGHNT, YYREEE (reference sequence). The CDR3 spells CASSSAAAYNSPLHF. The CDR3 nucleotides are TGTGCCAGCAGCTCGGCGGCAGCCTATAATTCACCCCTCCACTTT.

V gene TRBV5-6 combines with J gene TRBJ2-1; 14 bases are shared with TRBD2. The CDR3 covers 15 residues. The junction had 7 bases not matched to a gene; V was cut back by 4 bases and J by 10 bases. Germline loops: CDR1 SGHDT, CDR2 YYEEEE. CDR3 DNA: TGTGCCAGCAGCGGGGGACTAGCGGGAGACAGCGAGCAGTTCTTC. Its translation: CASSGGLAGDSEQFF.

The rearrangement joins TRBV11-2 to TRBJ2-7, with TRBD1 matching 9 bases. The CDR3 has 15 amino acids. Germline CDR1 is SGHAT and CDR2 is FQNNGV. J lost 5 bases, V lost 2 bases, and 7 bases had no gene match. CDR3 in DNA: TGTGCCAGCAGCTTAAACCGGGACAGGGCCCACGAGCAGTACTTC. This sequence encodes CASSLNRDRAHEQYF. Together with reference TRBV11-2 and TRBJ2-7, the CDR3 gives the full variable domain: EAGVAQSPRYKIIEKRQSVAFWCNPISGHATLYWYQQILGQGPKLLIQFQNNGVVDDSQLPKDRFSAERLKGVDSTLKIQPAKLEDSAVYLCASSLNRDRAHEQYFGPGTRLTVT.

This chain uses TRBV25-1 with TRBJ1-2; D is ambiguous. Trimming took off 2 bases at V and 2 bases at J, with 9 bases between the two ends. The CDR3 spans 14 residues. The germline V gene encodes CDR1 MGHDK and CDR2 SYGVNS. The CDR3 nucleotides are TGTGCCAGCAGTGAAAGTAACAGAAACTATGGCTACACCTTC. Its translation: CASSESNRNYGYTF.

The rearrangement uses TRBV23-1 and TRBJ2-7, with 8 bases that match TRBD1. TRBV23-1 counts as an open reading frame of uncertain function. There are 13 residues in the CDR3. V lost 4 bases to trimming and J lost 2 bases; unmatched junction nucleotides: 1. This chain's CDR3 is CASSRDRPYEQYF. In DNA, the CDR3 is TGCGCCAGCAGTCGGGACAGGCCCTACGAGCAGTACTTC.

J is TRBJ1-5 and V is TRBV19; D gene uncertain. CDR3 length equals 14 residues. With 3 bases removed from V and 4 bases from J, the gap between germline ends came to 10 bases. The germline V gene has CDR1 LNHDA and CDR2 SQIVND (reference sequence). The DNA for the CDR3 is TGTGCCAGTAGTATCCTATCCCTAAATCAGCCCCAGCATTTT. Translation: CASSILSLNQPQHF. Complete variable domain (other parts from reference TRBV19 and TRBJ1-5): DGGITQSPKYLFRKEGQNVTLSCEQNLNHDAMYWYRQDPGQGLRLIYYSQIVNDFQKGDIAEGYSVSREKKESFPLTVTSAQKNPTAFYLCASSILSLNQPQHFGDGTRLSIL.

The genes are TRBV6-5 and TRBJ2-2, with 8 bases identical to TRBD2. J was trimmed by 4 bases and V by 6 bases; bases with no gene match: 7. The CDR3 totals 15 residues. Germline CDR1 MNHEY, CDR2 SVGAGI. This CDR3 reads CASSPGGMGTGELFF. The DNA for the CDR3 is TGTGCCAGCAGCCCGGGGGGGATGGGCACCGGGGAGCTGTTTTTT.

The gene calls are TRBV29-1 and TRBJ2-2; TRBD2 aligns across 12 bases. CDR1 and CDR2 from the germline V gene are SQVTM and ANQGSEA. The J segment lost 5 bases and the V segment lost 2 bases, leaving 9 bases of the junction unmatched. The CDR3 totals 17 residues. This CDR3 is CSVEYLGLAGRTGELFF. The CDR3 coding sequence is TGCAGCGTTGAATACCTCGGACTAGCGGGAAGGACCGGGGAGCTGTTTTTT.

A single count supports this clone. This chain joins TRBV7-9 and TRBJ1-1; 9 nucleotides agree with TRBD1. After removal of 5 bases from V and 8 bases from J, the junction contained 6 bases not matched to a gene. CDR3 length: 13 residues. Per germline, CDR1 SEHNR and CDR2 FQNEAQ (reference sequence). The CDR3 DNA reads as TGTGCCAGCAGCCAATACGGGACAGGGGAAGCTTTCTTT. This encodes CASSQYGTGEAFF.

The V gene is TRBV4-2, the J gene TRBJ2-6; possibly TRBD2 for D (5 bases). V was clipped by 4 bases and J by 0 bases, with 16 bases between them. CDR1 is LGHNA, CDR2 YNFKEQ, per germline. The CDR3 runs to 18 residues. This chain's CDR3 is CASSRKSPGDSGANVLTF. The CDR3 DNA follows: TGTGCCAGCAGCCGAAAAAGCCCCGGGGACTCTGGGGCCAACGTCCTGACTTTC.

The chain has TRBV27 and TRBJ2-7, with a weak D call TRBD1 (5 bases). Germline V gives CDR1 MNHEY, CDR2 SMNVEV (reference sequence). V was clipped by 8 bases and J by 3 bases, with 17 bases between them. The CDR3 runs 14 residues. The CDR3 coding sequence is TGTGCCAGCGCAGACAGCGAGGAGTTCTACGAGCAGTACTTC. Translation: CASADSEEFYEQYF.

CDR3 loop: CASSTLMDSYGYTF. CDR3 nucleotide sequence: TGTGCCAGTAGTACCCTAATGGACAGCTATGGCTACACCTTC. The gene calls are TRBV19 and TRBJ1-2; tentatively, D is TRBD1 (6 bases). CDR1 is LNHDA, CDR2 SQIVND, per germline (reference sequence). Trimming took 4 bases from V and 4 from J, leaving 13 bases between them. CDR3 length: 14 residues.

The V and J genes are TRBV25-1 and TRBJ2-3, with 10 bases matching TRBD2. The germline CDR1 and CDR2 sequences are MGHDK and SYGVNS. V lost 4 bases, J lost 6 bases, and 10 bases stayed unmatched. This CDR3 region has 16 residues. In nucleotides, the CDR3 is TGTGCCAGCAGTGGCAGCGGGAGGGATGGGTCTGATACGCAGTATTTT. Its translation: CASSGSGRDGSDTQYF.

The rearrangement uses TRBV2 and TRBJ1-5, with a tentative D call TRBD1 (5 bases). The CDR3 is 14 amino acids. Germline CDR1 is SNHLY and CDR2 is FYNNEI. The V gene lost 7 bases and the J gene lost 5 bases, with 15 bases spanning the gap. CDR3 loop: CASTGGLEHQPQHF. The CDR3 bases are TGTGCCAGCACGGGGGGATTGGAACATCAGCCCCAGCATTTT.

The rearrangement links TRBV6-1 to TRBJ2-7, with 11 bases lining up with TRBD1. The CDR3 totals 16 residues. Germline V gene sequence: CDR1 MNHNS, CDR2 SASEGT. The V gene end was trimmed by 0 bases and the J gene end by 5 bases; junction bases not matched to a gene: 6. CDR3 coding DNA: TGTGCCAGCAGTGAAGCCGCCGGACAGGGGGCGGACGAGCAGTACTTC. Translated, it gives CASSEAAGQGADEQYF.

CDR3 bases: TGTGCCAGCAGTGACTCGCCAGGGGATGGCGGGGAGCTGTTTTTT. It translates to CASSDSPGDGGELFF. The V and J genes are TRBV6-4 and TRBJ2-2; D is possibly TRBD1 (6 bases). CDR3 size: 15 residues. Trimming removed 0 bases from V and 7 bases from J, with 12 bases in between. CDR1 is MRHNA, CDR2 SNTAGT, per germline.